Listed below are T cell receptor beta chains from one sample, sequenced in a study of T cell responses to AZD1222 COVID-19 vaccine. Data came from immunoSEQ multiplex PCR; TCRdb stores just in-frame clones and leaves some out. This table holds about 110,000 clones, 88% found once. Sample: peripheral blood, taken on day 0 of AZD1222 vaccination. The receptors come from an adult in good health. The CDR3 runs from the conserved cysteine through the conserved F or W. Each record gives: clone size, D gene, V gene, J gene, CDR3 DNA, CDR3 protein. The D gene is left open where the match is weak. A row's size may be missing; if present it is once, few, many or a size class.

>.|.|TRBV11-2|TRBJ1-6
TGTGCCAGCAGTCTTGGGAATTCACCCCTCCACTTT
CASSLGNSPLHF
>.|TRBD1|TRBV19|TRBJ2-7
TGTGCCAGTAGAGGGACAGGGCTATCCTACGAGCAGTACTTC
CASRGTGLSYEQYF
>.|TRBD1|TRBV19|TRBJ1-2
TGTGCCAGTAGTACGACAGGGGGCGGGTATGGCTACACCTTC
CASSTTGGGYGYTF
>.|.|TRBV10-3|TRBJ2-1
TGTGCCATCAGTGAGGGGGGTAGCGGAAGATACAATGAGCAGTTCTTC
CAISEGGSGRYNEQFF
>.|.|TRBV10-2|TRBJ2-2
TGCGCCAGCTATAGCCGGCGGGACACCGGGGAGCTGTTTTTT
CASYSRRDTGELFF
>.|TRBD2|TRBV6-2/TRBV6-3|TRBJ2-5
TGTGCCAGCAGTCAGGGACTAGCGGGATTCCAAGAGACCCAGTACTTC
CASSQGLAGFQETQYF
>.|TRBD1|TRBV27|TRBJ2-5
TGTGCCAGCTCCCGGATAGGGACAGGGGGCCGAAGTCAAGAGACCCAGTACTTC
CASSRIGTGGRSQETQYF
>.|.|TRBV3-1/TRBV3-2|TRBJ1-1
TGTGCCAGCAGCCACTCTCCGATCCGACCGAATAACACTGAAGCTTTCTTT
CASSHSPIRPNNTEAFF
>.|TRBD2|TRBV7-9|TRBJ2-3
TGTGCCAGCAGCAATGGACTAGCGGGATACACAGATACGCAGTATTTT
CASSNGLAGYTDTQYF
>.|TRBD2|TRBV5-1|TRBJ2-2
TGCGCCAGCAGCTTGGATCCGGGACTAGCGACCGGGGAGCTGTTTTTT
CASSLDPGLATGELFF
>.|.|TRBV7-3|TRBJ2-1
TGTGCCAGCAGCCCCAGCCCCTCTCGTCTCCATGAGCAGTTCTTC
CASSPSPSRLHEQFF
>.|TRBD1|TRBV6-5|TRBJ2-2
TGTGCCAGCAGGCCCGGACAGGTTAACACCGGGGAGCTGTTTTTT
CASRPGQVNTGELFF
>.|TRBD1|TRBV5-1|TRBJ2-3
TGCGCCAGCAGCCAAAATCCGACAGGGGGCACAGATACGCAGTATTTT
CASSQNPTGGTDTQYF
>.|.|TRBV19|TRBJ1-5
TGTGCCAGTAGTATGACGCCGGCCGGCTCCCAGCATTTT
CASSMTPAGSQHF
>.|TRBD1|TRBV28|TRBJ1-5
TGTGCCAGCAGCGAAACAGGGGCTCAGCCCCAGCATTTT
CASSETGAQPQHF
>once|.|TRBV7-9|TRBJ1-1
TGTGCCAGCAGCTTAGGACAGCTTGGCACTGAAGCTTTCTTT
CASSLGQLGTEAFF
>.|TRBD2|TRBV7-3|TRBJ2-1
TGTGCCAGCAGCCTCCTAGCGGGAGGTTCGGATGAGCAGTTCTTC
CASSLLAGGSDEQFF
>.|.|TRBV2|TRBJ1-2
TGTGCCAGCGCCGCAGGGGCACTTTATGGCTACACCTTC
CASAAGALYGYTF
>.|.|TRBV12-3/TRBV12-4|TRBJ1-5
TGTGCCAGCAGTTTAATGGGGCAGCCCCAGCATTTT
CASSLMGQPQHF
>.|TRBD1|TRBV2|TRBJ1-5
TGTGCCAGCAGTGGGGACAGGGGTCAGCCCCAGCATTTT
CASSGDRGQPQHF
>.|.|TRBV9|TRBJ1-1
TGTGCCAGCAGCGTAGTACCAGGGAGGGACACTGAAGCTTTCTTT
CASSVVPGRDTEAFF
>few|TRBD1|TRBV19|TRBJ1-5
TGTGCCAGTAGCCGTACAGGGGGCGGCAATCAGCCCCAGCATTTT
CASSRTGGGNQPQHF
>.|.|TRBV28|TRBJ2-6
TGTGCCAGCAGTTTTCCAAATGGGGCCAACGTCCTGACTTTC
CASSFPNGANVLTF
>.|.|TRBV6-1|TRBJ1-1
TGTGCCAGCAGTGAAACCGGACAGAGTAACACTGAAGCTTTCTTT
CASSETGQSNTEAFF
>.|TRBD1|TRBV11-2|TRBJ2-3
TGTGCCAGCAGCTCCGGGACAGGGAGCACAGATACGCAGTATTTT
CASSSGTGSTDTQYF
>.|.|TRBV7-9|TRBJ2-3
TGTGCCAGCAGCTTACGGAAATCTAGCACAGATACGCAGTATTTT
CASSLRKSSTDTQYF
>.|.|TRBV28|TRBJ2-1
TGTGCCAGCACTCAGCGCACCAATGAGCAGTTCTTC
CASTQRTNEQFF
>.|.|TRBV5-1|TRBJ1-1
TGCGCCAGCAGCTGGGGACCTAGCAGCACTGAAGCTTTCTTT
CASSWGPSSTEAFF
>.|.|TRBV7-9|TRBJ2-7
TGTGCCAGCAGCTCCCACAGGGCGGGAACCCATACTTTATACGAGCAGTACTTC
CASSSHRAGTHTLYEQYF
>.|.|TRBV7-9|TRBJ2-7
TGTGCCAGCAGCTTGCTAGCCTACGAGCAGTACTTC
CASSLLAYEQYF
>.|.|TRBV7-2|TRBJ2-2
TGTGCCAGCAGCCGCGGAGGAGCCGGGGAGCTGTTTTTT
CASSRGGAGELFF
>.|TRBD1|TRBV2|TRBJ1-4
TGTGCCAGCAGGACAGGGGGGCATGAAAAACTGTTTTTT
CASRTGGHEKLFF
>.|.|TRBV19|TRBJ2-7
TGTGCCAGTAGTATTTCCCTGCGGACTTCTAGCTCCTACGAGCAGTACTTC
CASSISLRTSSSYEQYF
>once|.|TRBV9|TRBJ2-2
TGTGCCAGCAGCGGAAGAAGTAGGGACACCGGGGAGCTGTTTTTT
CASSGRSRDTGELFF
>.|.|TRBV18|TRBJ2-5
TGTGCCAGCTCACCACCTAGCGGCCAAGAGACCCAGTACTTC
CASSPPSGQETQYF
>.|.|TRBV5-4|TRBJ1-3
TGTGCCAGCAGCTTTGGGCTCGGAAACACCATATATTTT
CASSFGLGNTIYF
>.|.|TRBV5-1|TRBJ1-6
TGCGCCAGCAGCTCAACAGGAGCCAGTCCACCCCTCCACTTT
CASSSTGASPPLHF
>.|.|TRBV5-1|TRBJ1-4
TGCGCCAGCAGCTTGGTTAGGGGTGGCGAAAAACTGTTTTTT
CASSLVRGGEKLFF
>.|.|TRBV28|TRBJ1-5
TGTGCCAGCAGTTTAGGGCAGGGCGCGGGGCCCCAGCATTTT
CASSLGQGAGPQHF
>.|.|TRBV19|TRBJ2-1
TGTGCCAGTAGTCCTTCGTATACGACCTACAATGAGCAGTTCTTC
CASSPSYTTYNEQFF
>.|.|TRBV21-1|TRBJ1-6
TGTGCCAGCAGCCCTCCCGGGGGGGAGCGTCGGAATTCACCCCTCCACTTT
CASSPPGGERRNSPLHF
>.|TRBD2|TRBV6-2/TRBV6-3|TRBJ2-1
TGTGCCAGCACCCCCCGGACTAGCGGGAGATCATGGGATGAGCAGTTCTTC
CASTPRTSGRSWDEQFF
>.|.|TRBV27|TRBJ1-5
TGTGCCAGCAGTTTTGCGGCCCCCGGACAGCCCCAGCATTTT
CASSFAAPGQPQHF
>.|.|TRBV6-1|TRBJ1-2
TGTGCCAGCAGTGAGGGGGGGCAGATCTATGGCTACACCTTC
CASSEGGQIYGYTF
>once|.|TRBV6-6|TRBJ1-6
TGTGCCAGCAGTTACTCTCGACTGAATAATTCACCCCTCCACTTT
CASSYSRLNNSPLHF
>.|.|TRBV7-8|TRBJ2-3
TGTGCCAGCAGCTTAGCGGGGCCCGAAGATACGCAGTATTTT
CASSLAGPEDTQYF
>.|.|TRBV7-9|TRBJ1-4
TGTGCCAGCAGCTTAGTGGTCAGAACAACTAATGAAAAACTGTTTTTT
CASSLVVRTTNEKLFF
>once|TRBD1|TRBV9|TRBJ2-7
TGTGCCAGCAGCGAAACGACAGGGCACATCTACGAGCAGTACTTC
CASSETTGHIYEQYF
>.|.|TRBV19|TRBJ2-1
TGTGCCAGTAGTACAGGGACGAGAGGTGAGCAGTTCTTC
CASSTGTRGEQFF
>.|TRBD2|TRBV12-5|TRBJ2-2
TGTGCTAGTGCCCCGGGACTACGGACCGGGGAGCTGTTTTTT
CASAPGLRTGELFF
>.|TRBD1|TRBV7-3|TRBJ1-2
TGTGCCAGCAGCCCGGACAGGGGGCTCCCTATCTATGGCTACACCTTC
CASSPDRGLPIYGYTF
>.|TRBD2|TRBV18|TRBJ2-1
TGTGCCAGCTCCCACCGTGGGGGTAGCGGGGGGAACTACAATGAGCAGTTCTTC
CASSHRGGSGGNYNEQFF
>.|.|TRBV6-5|TRBJ1-1
TGTGCCAGCAGTCCGTTATACCCCTCTGAAGCTTTCTTT
CASSPLYPSEAFF
>.|.|TRBV28|TRBJ1-5
TGTGCCAGCAGTGAGTACAGCAATCAGCCCCAGCATTTT
CASSEYSNQPQHF